The 27 T cell receptor beta chains below were found in one sample sequenced in a study of T cell responses to AZD1222 COVID-19 vaccine. The repertoire was sequenced with immunoSEQ multiplex PCR; TCRdb's copy has only in-frame clones and lacks some. The sample holds around 160,000 clones, roughly 91% seen once. The source was peripheral blood, collected on day 0 of AZD1222 vaccination. These receptors all come from an adult in good health.

In this sample, this clone turned up once. The rearrangement joins TRBV6-1 to TRBJ1-2, with D maybe TRBD1 (5 bases). V dropped 0 bases and J dropped 5 bases, with 13 bases sitting between them. The length of the CDR3 is 15 residues. Germline CDR1 and CDR2: MNHNS and SASEGT. The CDR3 sequence is CASSEARGFRYGYTF. The CDR3 DNA reads TGTGCCAGCAGTGAAGCGAGGGGTTTTCGGTATGGCTACACCTTC.

CDR3: CASSYSGVVGGTEAFF. The DNA of the CDR3 is TGTGCCAGCAGTTACTCTGGTGTCGTGGGAGGCACTGAAGCTTTCTTT. The chain has TRBV6-6 and TRBJ1-1, with unresolved D. CDR3 size: 16 residues. The germline CDR1 and CDR2 sequences are MNHNY and SVGAGI (reference sequence). The V and J ends lost 0 bases and 4 bases respectively, with 15 bases between them.

V is TRBV5-1 and J is TRBJ2-7; 7 nucleotides align to TRBD1. This CDR3 region has 15 residues. The junction had 11 bases not matched to a gene; V was cut back by 4 bases and J by 4 bases. CDR1 is SGHRS and CDR2 is YFSETQ in the germline V gene. The CDR3 reads CASSEQGPPSYEQYF. CDR3 bases: TGCGCCAGCAGCGAACAGGGGCCGCCCTCTTACGAGCAGTACTTC.

The chain links TRBV27 to TRBJ2-7; D may be TRBD2 (6 bases). V shed 2 bases and J shed 7 bases, with 15 bases lying between them. The CDR3 runs 14 residues. The germline gives CDR1 MNHEY, CDR2 SMNVEV (reference sequence). The CDR3 coding sequence is TGTGCCAGCAGTTTAGGAGGGGCCGGGGTTGAGCAGTACTTC. It encodes CASSLGGAGVEQYF.

The chain couples TRBV6-1 to TRBJ2-7; D gene uncertain. Trimming took off 1 base at V and 3 bases at J, with 4 bases between the two ends. The CDR3 sequence is 12 residues long. Germline CDR1 reads MNHNS; CDR2 reads SASEGT. The CDR3 spells CASSEGLYEQYF. The CDR3 coding sequence is TGTGCCAGCAGTGAAGGGCTCTACGAGCAGTACTTC.

The chain employs TRBV4-1 and TRBJ2-7; 7 bases match TRBD1. Germline values: CDR1 MGHRA, CDR2 YSYEKL. The CDR3 length is 15 residues. The trim removed 3 bases at V and 2 bases at J, leaving 7 bases unmatched. In DNA form, the CDR3 reads TGCGCCAGCAGCCAGATAACAGGGGCTCCCTACGAGCAGTACTTC. It specifies CASSQITGAPYEQYF.

The J gene is TRBJ1-1, the V gene TRBV5-4; TRBD1 matches at 7 bases. J gave up 5 bases and V 3 bases, and 7 bases lay outside the gene matches. Germline lookup yields CDR1 SGHNT and CDR2 YYREEE (reference sequence). The CDR3 is 14 amino acids. The CDR3 reads CASSSRQGNTEAFF. In nucleotides, the CDR3 is TGTGCCAGCAGCTCAAGACAGGGAAATACTGAAGCTTTCTTT.

The J gene is TRBJ1-1, the V gene TRBV5-1; the D is unclear. Germline lookup yields CDR1 SGHRS and CDR2 YFSETQ. CDR3 size: 15 residues. Between the trimmed V and J ends, which lost 3 bases and 3 bases, there was a span of 15 bases. The CDR3 DNA is TGCGCCAGCAGCTCCCTAGCGGGAGTCTACACTGAAGCTTTCTTT. Amino acid sequence: CASSSLAGVYTEAFF.

This chain connects TRBV28 to TRBJ2-2; the D is unclear. Trimming removed 6 bases at V and 7 bases at J, with 9 bases between. In germline, CDR1 is MDHEN, CDR2 SYDVKM. This CDR3 is 12 amino acids long. In DNA, the CDR3 is TGTGCCAGCAGCTGGGTTGGCGGGGAGCTGTTTTTT. It translates to CASSWVGGELFF.

The rearrangement uses TRBV18 and TRBJ2-1; 9 positions match TRBD2. CDR3 size: 13 residues. CDR1 is KGHSH and CDR2 is LQKENI in the germline V gene. V trimming: 4 bases; J trimming: 8 bases; junction bases outside the gene matches: 3. The CDR3 nucleotides read TGTGCCAGCTCACAAACTAGCGGGTATGAGCAGTTCTTC. It encodes CASSQTSGYEQFF.

The chain employs TRBV11-2 and TRBJ1-1, with 9 bases lining up with TRBD1. The CDR3 is made up of 18 amino acids. Unmatched junction bases numbered 15, after V lost 7 bases and J lost 0 bases. Germline CDR1 and CDR2: SGHAT and FQNNGV. The CDR3 sequence is CASTTPLGQGTLNTEAFF. CDR3 bases: TGTGCCAGCACCACACCTCTGGGACAGGGCACCTTGAACACTGAAGCTTTCTTT. Together with reference TRBV11-2 and TRBJ1-1, the CDR3 gives the full variable domain: EAGVAQSPRYKIIEKRQSVAFWCNPISGHATLYWYQQILGQGPKLLIQFQNNGVVDDSQLPKDRFSAERLKGVDSTLKIQPAKLEDSAVYLCASTTPLGQGTLNTEAFFGQGTRLTVV.

The chain recombines TRBV6-5 with TRBJ1-1; D is unresolved. This CDR3 is built from 13 residues. Trimming shortened V by 6 bases and J by 0 bases, and 8 bases separated the two germline ends. Germline assignment: CDR1 MNHEY and CDR2 SVGAGI. The CDR3 region has the DNA TGTGCCAGCAGGCAGGCCGTGAACACTGAAGCTTTCTTT. It encodes CASRQAVNTEAFF.

The chain uses TRBV5-1 and TRBJ1-1; D is possibly TRBD1 (6 bases). This CDR3 is 15 amino acids long. V lost 1 base and J lost 4, with 14 bases in between. The germline gives CDR1 SGHRS, CDR2 YFSETQ. CDR3 DNA: TGCGCCAGCAGCTTGCCGGGGGCGCTCGGCACTGAAGCTTTCTTT. Translation: CASSLPGALGTEAFF.

The rearrangement uses TRBV5-8 and TRBJ1-1; perhaps TRBD1 as D (5 bases). Germline CDR1 is SGHTS and CDR2 is YDEGEE. V was trimmed by 4 bases and J by 1 base, leaving 11 bases between them. CDR3 length equals 14 residues. CDR3 DNA: TGTGCCAGCAGCGGGGCTCGGGGGAACACTGAAGCTTTCTTT. Its translation: CASSGARGNTEAFF.

The J gene is TRBJ2-1, the V gene TRBV6-6; tentatively, D is TRBD2 (5 bases). The CDR3 contains 13 residues. CDR1 MNHNY and CDR2 SVGAGI come from the germline V gene (reference sequence). The V end was cut by 0 bases, the J end by 7 bases, with 7 bases between. CDR3 sequence reads: CASSYSGDNEQFF. CDR3 coding DNA: TGTGCCAGCAGTTACTCGGGAGATAATGAGCAGTTCTTC.

The V and J genes are TRBV10-1 and TRBJ1-1; D might be TRBD1 (6 bases). This CDR3 comprises 14 residues. CDR1 and CDR2 from the germline V gene are WNHNN and SYGVQD (reference sequence). The germline V and J ends were trimmed by 2 bases and 5 bases, with 12 bases remaining between them. CDR3 nucleotides: TGCGCCAGCAGTGAGGGGGGAAGGGGGACTGAAGCTTTCTTT. Its protein is CASSEGGRGTEAFF.

This chain connects TRBV11-1 to TRBJ1-1, with D uncertain. The V gene lost 3 bases and the J gene lost 3 bases, with 8 bases spanning the gap. This CDR3 comprises 13 residues. Germline values: CDR1 SGHAT, CDR2 FQDESV (reference sequence). The CDR3 DNA follows: TGTGCCAGCAGCTTCATGGTTTACACTGAAGCTTTCTTT. Translated, it gives CASSFMVYTEAFF.

The chain couples TRBV15 to TRBJ1-2; D is uncertain. CDR1 is LNHNV, CDR2 YYDKDF, per germline (reference sequence). Trimming removed 0 bases at V and 3 bases at J, with 8 bases between. This CDR3 is built from 14 residues. The CDR3 spells CATSRDLEHYGYTF. In DNA form, the CDR3 reads TGTGCCACCAGCAGAGATCTTGAGCACTATGGCTACACCTTC.

V and J are TRBV7-8 and TRBJ2-7, with 7 bases aligning to TRBD1. The V segment lost 3 bases and the J segment 2 bases; nucleotides outside the gene matches: 7. The CDR3 extends over 15 amino acids. Germline lookup yields CDR1 SGHVS and CDR2 FQNEAQ. The CDR3 loop reads CASSFPGQAAYEQYF. In DNA, the CDR3 is TGTGCCAGCAGCTTCCCAGGACAGGCAGCCTACGAGCAGTACTTC.

CDR3: CASSYSRENAGNTIYF. The DNA of the CDR3 is TGTGCCAGCAGTTACTCCCGGGAGAATGCGGGAAACACCATATATTTT. V usage is TRBV6-5 and J usage is TRBJ1-3, with D hard to call. Trimming cost V 0 bases and J 4 bases, with 13 bases left between them. The CDR3 spans 16 residues. CDR1 MNHEY and CDR2 SVGAGI come from the germline V gene.

The chain is built from TRBV7-9 and TRBJ1-2; TRBD1 is a possible D gene (5 bases). Looked up from germline, CDR1 is SEHNR and CDR2 is FQNEAQ (reference sequence). Trimming took off 3 bases at V and 5 bases at J, with 19 bases between the two ends. The CDR3 sequence is 16 residues long. Here the CDR3 DNA reads TGTGCCAGCAGCTTGGCAGGGCGTTTAGGGGTTTATGGCTACACCTTC. Translating gives CASSLAGRLGVYGYTF.

A few counts support this clone. The chain combines TRBV5-1 with TRBJ1-1; 7 bases align to TRBD1. This CDR3 is 14 amino acids long. CDR1 and CDR2 (germline): SGHRS, YFSETQ. V lost 3 bases and J lost 3; bases outside the gene matches: 5. The CDR3, as DNA: TGCGCCAGCAGCTCTGACAGGGTGGACACTGAAGCTTTCTTT. This codes for CASSSDRVDTEAFF. Full variable domain (rest looked up from reference TRBV5-1 and TRBJ1-1): KAGVTQTPRYLIKTRGQQVTLSCSPISGHRSVSWYQQTPGQGLQFLFEYFSETQRNKGNFPGRFSGRQFSNSRSEMNVSTLELGDSALYLCASSSDRVDTEAFFGQGTRLTVV.

This sequence joins TRBV3-1 (or the pseudogene TRBV3-2) and TRBJ1-2, with D possibly being TRBD1 (6 bases). Trimming left V 3 bases short and J 3 bases short, with 14 bases between. The CDR3 has 15 residues. CDR1 LGHDT and CDR2 YNNKEL come from the germline V gene (reference sequence). The CDR3 nucleotides read TGTGCCAGCAGCCACACAGGGACTGTCGACTATGGCTACACCTTC. Translating it yields CASSHTGTVDYGYTF.

The genes are TRBV19 and TRBJ2-7, with TRBD1 identical over 10 bases. CDR1 and CDR2 (germline): LNHDA, SQIVND (reference sequence). V dropped 5 bases and J dropped 2; count of bases not matched to a gene: 6. There are 15 residues in the CDR3. For the CDR3, the DNA is TGTGCCAGTAGTGACTGGACAGGGGGTGCCTACGAGCAGTACTTC. Encoded protein: CASSDWTGGAYEQYF.

The V gene is TRBV7-9, the J gene TRBJ1-1; D might be TRBD1 (5 bases). CDR1 is SEHNR and CDR2 is FQNEAQ in the germline V gene (reference sequence). The CDR3 spans 13 residues. Trimming stripped 6 bases from V and 1 base from J, with 9 bases between. The CDR3 region is CASSVTGNTEAFF. CDR3 DNA: TGTGCCAGCAGTGTAACAGGGAACACTGAAGCTTTCTTT.

CDR3 sequence reads: CASSSGAADTQYF. In DNA, the CDR3 is TGTGCCAGCAGCAGCGGGGCCGCAGATACGCAGTATTTT. The V call is TRBV6-4, the J call TRBJ2-3; 7 nucleotides line up with TRBD2. This CDR3 is built from 13 residues. V was clipped by 6 bases and J by 4 bases; unmatched bases: 4. CDR1 is MRHNA, CDR2 SNTAGT, per germline.

The sample holds one count of this clone. The rearrangement joins TRBV7-3 to TRBJ2-2, with 11 bases aligning to TRBD2. Losses at the gene ends were 3 bases for V and 2 bases for J; bases not matched to a gene: 5. Germline CDR1 SGHTA, CDR2 FQGTGA. The CDR3 extends over 17 amino acids. In nucleotides, the CDR3 is TGTGCCAGCAGCTTGATGGGACTAGCGGTTAACACCGGGGAGCTGTTTTTT. It translates to CASSLMGLAVNTGELFF.